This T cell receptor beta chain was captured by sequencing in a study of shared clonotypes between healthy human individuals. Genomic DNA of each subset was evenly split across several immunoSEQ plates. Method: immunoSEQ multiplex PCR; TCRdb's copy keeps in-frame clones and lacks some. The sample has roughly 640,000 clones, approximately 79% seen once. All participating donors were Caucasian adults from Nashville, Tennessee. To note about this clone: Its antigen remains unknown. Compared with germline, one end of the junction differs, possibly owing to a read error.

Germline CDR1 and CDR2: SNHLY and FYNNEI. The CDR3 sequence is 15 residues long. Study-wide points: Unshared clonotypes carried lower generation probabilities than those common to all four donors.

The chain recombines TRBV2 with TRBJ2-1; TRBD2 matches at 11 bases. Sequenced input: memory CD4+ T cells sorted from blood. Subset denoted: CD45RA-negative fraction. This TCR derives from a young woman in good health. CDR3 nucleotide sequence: TGTGCCAGCAGTGAAGCTCGGCTAGCGGGAGGAGAAAGACTCTTC. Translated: CASSEARLAGGERLF.